This T cell receptor (beta chain) was recorded in a study of T cell responses to AZD1222 COVID-19 vaccine. General study findings and limits: Vaccination with two AZD1222 doses was followed by a rise in Spike-specific TCR breadth and depth.

Regarding this clone: Its antigen remains unidentified.

Clones were read by immunoSEQ multiplex PCR, and TCRdb kept only the in-frame ones, dropping some. The data contain 120,000 to 150,000 clones, approximately 86% of them singletons. This sequence was found in an adult who received the MenACWY meningococcal vaccine as a control. The input for sequencing was peripheral blood, taken 28 days after the second dose of the MenACWY control vaccine.

In DNA, the CDR3 is TGCGCCAGCAGCTTGGCCCCACGGATGCCCCAGCATTTT. It specifies CASSLAPRMPQHF. The chain has TRBV5-1 and TRBJ1-5; D gene uncertain. Per germline, CDR1 SGHRS and CDR2 YFSETQ. This CDR3 is built from 13 residues. The V and J ends lost 0 bases and 9 bases respectively, with 10 bases between them. Based on the CDR3 plus reference TRBV5-1 and TRBJ1-5, the full variable domain is KAGVTQTPRYLIKTRGQQVTLSCSPISGHRSVSWYQQTPGQGLQFLFEYFSETQRNKGNFPGRFSGRQFSNSRSEMNVSTLELGDSALYLCASSLAPRMPQHFGDGTRLSIL.